This T cell receptor (beta chain) was recovered during a study of T cells in Graves' hyperthyroidism and ophthalmopathy. Broader study findings: Ophthalmopathy was separated from stable hyperthyroidism by a 13 V-J model. Most expanded thyroid clonotypes above 0.001 also appeared in blood.

This CDR3 is built from 13 residues. V was shortened by 5 bases and J by 1 base, with 8 bases between the two germline ends. Germline V lookup: CDR1 SGHTA, CDR2 FQGNSA. For this clonotype: Antigen unknown.

Amplified TCR beta CDR3 regions derived from RNA transcripts. Initially, a first-round RT-PCR of the TCR CDR3 employed the HTBI primer set. TCRdb called the multiplex PCR reads again in MiXCR, with one record for every CDR3 protein. The table has some 600,000 distinct CDR3 sequences, approximately 44% seen once. The receptor was isolated from a woman between 18 and 30 years old with Graves' hyperthyroidism. V gene TRBV7-2 combines with J gene TRBJ1-1; no clear D. Sequencing was performed on peripheral blood or thyroid tissue (not recorded which). The CDR3 region is CASSRPGNTEAFF. CDR3 sequence (DNA): TGTGCCAGCAGCCGACCGGGGAACACTGAAGCTTTCTTT.